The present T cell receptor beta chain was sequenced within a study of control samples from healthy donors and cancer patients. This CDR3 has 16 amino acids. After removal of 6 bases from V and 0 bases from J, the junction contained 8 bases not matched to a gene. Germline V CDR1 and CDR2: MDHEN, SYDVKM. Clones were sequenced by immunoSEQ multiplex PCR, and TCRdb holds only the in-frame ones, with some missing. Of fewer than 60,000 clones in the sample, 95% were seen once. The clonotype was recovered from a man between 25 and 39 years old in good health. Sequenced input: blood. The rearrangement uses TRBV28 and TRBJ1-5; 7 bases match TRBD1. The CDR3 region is CASRGTGEYSNQPQHF. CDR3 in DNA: TGTGCCAGCAGGGGAACAGGGGAATATAGCAATCAGCCCCAGCATTTT.